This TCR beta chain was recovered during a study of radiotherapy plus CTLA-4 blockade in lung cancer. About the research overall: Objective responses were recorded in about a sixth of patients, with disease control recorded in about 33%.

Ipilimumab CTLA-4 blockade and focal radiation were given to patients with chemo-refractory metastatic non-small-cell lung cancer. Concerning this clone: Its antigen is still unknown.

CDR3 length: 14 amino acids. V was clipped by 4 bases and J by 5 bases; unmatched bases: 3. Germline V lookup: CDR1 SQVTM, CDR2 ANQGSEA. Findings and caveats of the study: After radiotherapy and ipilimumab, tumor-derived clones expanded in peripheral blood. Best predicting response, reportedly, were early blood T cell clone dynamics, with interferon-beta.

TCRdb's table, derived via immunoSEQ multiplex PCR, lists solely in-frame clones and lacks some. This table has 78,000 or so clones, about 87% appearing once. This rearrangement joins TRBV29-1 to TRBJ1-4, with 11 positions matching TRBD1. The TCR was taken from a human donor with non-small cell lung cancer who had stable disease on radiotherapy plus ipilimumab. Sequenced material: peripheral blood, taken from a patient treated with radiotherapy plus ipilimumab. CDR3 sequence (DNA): TGCAGCGTTGCATGGACAGGGGGCAATGAAAAACTGTTTTTT. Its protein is CSVAWTGGNEKLFF.